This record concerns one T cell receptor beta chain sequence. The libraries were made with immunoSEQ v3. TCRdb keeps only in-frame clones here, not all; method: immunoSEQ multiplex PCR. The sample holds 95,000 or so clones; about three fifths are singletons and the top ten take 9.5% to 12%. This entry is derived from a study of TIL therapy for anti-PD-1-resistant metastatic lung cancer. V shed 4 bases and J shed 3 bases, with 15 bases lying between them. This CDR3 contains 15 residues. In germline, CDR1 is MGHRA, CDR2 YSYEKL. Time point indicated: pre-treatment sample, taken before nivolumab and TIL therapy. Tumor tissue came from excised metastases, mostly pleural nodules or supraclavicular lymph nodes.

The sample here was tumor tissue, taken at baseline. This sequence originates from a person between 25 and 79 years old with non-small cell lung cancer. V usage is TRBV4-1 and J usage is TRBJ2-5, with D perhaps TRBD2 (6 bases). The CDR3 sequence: CASSLSRTGEETQYF. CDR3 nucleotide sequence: TGCGCCAGCAGCCTTTCAAGGACGGGGGAAGAGACCCAGTACTTC.